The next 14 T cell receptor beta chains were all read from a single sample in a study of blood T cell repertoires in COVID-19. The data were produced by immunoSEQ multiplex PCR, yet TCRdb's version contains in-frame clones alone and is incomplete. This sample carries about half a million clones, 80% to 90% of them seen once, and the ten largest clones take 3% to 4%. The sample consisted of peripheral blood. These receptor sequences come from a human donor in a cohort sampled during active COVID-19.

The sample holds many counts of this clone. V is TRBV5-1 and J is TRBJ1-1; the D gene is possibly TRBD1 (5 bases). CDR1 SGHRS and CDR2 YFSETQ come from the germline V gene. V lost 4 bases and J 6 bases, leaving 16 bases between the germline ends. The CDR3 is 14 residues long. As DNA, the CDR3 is TGCGCCAGCAGCCCAGACCGGGACTTTCCTGAAGCTTTCTTT. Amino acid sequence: CASSPDRDFPEAFF.

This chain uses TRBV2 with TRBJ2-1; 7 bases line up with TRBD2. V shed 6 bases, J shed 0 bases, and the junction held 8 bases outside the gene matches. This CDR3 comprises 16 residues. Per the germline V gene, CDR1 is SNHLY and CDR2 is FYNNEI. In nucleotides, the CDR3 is TGTGCCAGCAGGAAGCAAGCGGGGAGCTCCTACAATGAGCAGTTCTTC. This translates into CASRKQAGSSYNEQFF.

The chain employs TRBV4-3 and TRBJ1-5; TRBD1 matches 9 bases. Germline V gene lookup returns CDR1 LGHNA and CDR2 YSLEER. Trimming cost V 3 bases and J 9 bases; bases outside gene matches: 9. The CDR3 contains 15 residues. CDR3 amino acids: CASSQRTGARGPQHF. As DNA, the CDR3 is TGCGCCAGCAGCCAGCGGACAGGGGCAAGGGGGCCCCAGCATTTT.

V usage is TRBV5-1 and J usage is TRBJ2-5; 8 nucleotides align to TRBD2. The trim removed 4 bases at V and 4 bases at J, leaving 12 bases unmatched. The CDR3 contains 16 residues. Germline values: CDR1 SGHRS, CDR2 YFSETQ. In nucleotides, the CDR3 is TGCGCCAGCAGCACGTCAGGTAGCGGGACGGGAGAGACCCAGTACTTC. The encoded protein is CASSTSGSGTGETQYF.

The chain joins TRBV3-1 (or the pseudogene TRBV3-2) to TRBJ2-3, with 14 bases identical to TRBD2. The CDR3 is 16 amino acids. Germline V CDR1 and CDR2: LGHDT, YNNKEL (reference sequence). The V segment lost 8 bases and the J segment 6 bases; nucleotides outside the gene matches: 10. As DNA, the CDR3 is TGTGCCAGCGGGGAGACTAGCGGGAGGGCCTTGGATACGCAGTATTTT. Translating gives CASGETSGRALDTQYF.

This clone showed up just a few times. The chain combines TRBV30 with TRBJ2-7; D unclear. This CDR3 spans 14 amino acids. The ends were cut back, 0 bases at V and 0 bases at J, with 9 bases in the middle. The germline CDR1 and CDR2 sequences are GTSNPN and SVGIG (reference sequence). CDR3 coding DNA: TGTGCCTGGAGTGTCGGTCCAAACTCCTACGAGCAGTACTTC. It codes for CAWSVGPNSYEQYF.

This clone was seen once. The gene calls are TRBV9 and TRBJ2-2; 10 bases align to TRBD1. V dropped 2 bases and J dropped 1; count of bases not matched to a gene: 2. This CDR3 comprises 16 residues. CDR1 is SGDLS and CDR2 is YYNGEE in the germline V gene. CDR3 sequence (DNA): TGTGCCAGCAGCGTCCGGACAGGGGGGAACACCGGGGAGCTGTTTTTT. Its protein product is CASSVRTGGNTGELFF.

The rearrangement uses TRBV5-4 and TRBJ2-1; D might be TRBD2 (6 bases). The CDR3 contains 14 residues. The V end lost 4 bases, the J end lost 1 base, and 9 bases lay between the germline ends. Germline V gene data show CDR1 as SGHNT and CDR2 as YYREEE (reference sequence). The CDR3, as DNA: TGTGCCAGCAGCCGCGGGACTTCCTACAATGAGCAGTTCTTC. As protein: CASSRGTSYNEQFF.

The DNA of the CDR3 is TGTGCCAGCAGCCCCCTAGACTCCTACAATGAGCAGTTCTTC. It encodes CASSPLDSYNEQFF. The V gene is TRBV5-5, the J gene TRBJ2-1; D is undetermined. The length of the CDR3 is 14 residues. The germline V gene has CDR1 SGHKS and CDR2 YYEKEE (reference sequence). The V end lost 4 bases, the J end lost 0 bases, and 8 bases lay between the germline ends.

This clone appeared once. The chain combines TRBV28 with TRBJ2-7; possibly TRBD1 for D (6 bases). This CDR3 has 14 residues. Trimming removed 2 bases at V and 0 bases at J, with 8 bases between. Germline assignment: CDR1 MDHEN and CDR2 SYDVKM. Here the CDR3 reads CASSLGQPSYEQYF. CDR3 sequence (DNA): TGTGCCAGCAGTTTAGGACAGCCCTCCTACGAGCAGTACTTC.

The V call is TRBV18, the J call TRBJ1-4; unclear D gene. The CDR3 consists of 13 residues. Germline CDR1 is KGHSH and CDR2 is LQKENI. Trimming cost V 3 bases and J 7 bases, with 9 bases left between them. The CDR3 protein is CASSPEAREKLFF. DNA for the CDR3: TGTGCCAGCTCACCCGAAGCTCGTGAAAAACTGTTTTTT.

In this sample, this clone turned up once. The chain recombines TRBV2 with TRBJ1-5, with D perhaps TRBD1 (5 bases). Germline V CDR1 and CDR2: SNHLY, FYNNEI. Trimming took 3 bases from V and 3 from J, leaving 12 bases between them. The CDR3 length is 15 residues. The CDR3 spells CASSEQGPSNQPQHF. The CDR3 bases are TGTGCCAGCAGTGAGCAGGGTCCGTCCAATCAGCCCCAGCATTTT.

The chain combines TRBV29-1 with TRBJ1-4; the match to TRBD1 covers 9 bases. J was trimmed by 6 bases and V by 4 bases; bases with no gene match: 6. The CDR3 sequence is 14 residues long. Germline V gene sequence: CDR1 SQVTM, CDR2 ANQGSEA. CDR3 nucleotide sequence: TGCAGCGTTGCGGGGACAGGGAAGGATGAAAAACTGTTTTTT. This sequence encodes CSVAGTGKDEKLFF.

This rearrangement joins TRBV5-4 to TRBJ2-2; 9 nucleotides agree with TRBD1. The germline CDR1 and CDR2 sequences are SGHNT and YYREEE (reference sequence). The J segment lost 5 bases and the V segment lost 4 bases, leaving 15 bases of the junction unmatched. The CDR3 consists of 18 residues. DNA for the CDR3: TGTGCCAGCAGCCAATCGCCGGGACAGGGATTTTTAACCGGGGAGCTGTTTTTT. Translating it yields CASSQSPGQGFLTGELFF.